Listed below are T cell receptor beta chains from one sample, sequenced in a study of blood T cell repertoires in COVID-19. The table came from immunoSEQ multiplex PCR; TCRdb's copy has only in-frame clones and leaves some out. The sample lists more than 150,000 clones, roughly 80% occurring once. Sequencing used PBMCs or T cells enriched from blood (not recorded which). The receptors shown here come from a woman in her fifties or sixties who had recovered from COVID-19. Both conserved end residues are part of each CDR3. D genes are given only for firm matches. Rows may omit the clone size; those that give it use once, few, many or a size class.

j_call v_call d_call clone_size cdr3_nt cdr3_aa
TRBJ1-3 TRBV5-6 TRBD1 once TGTGCCAGCAGTCCGGGACAGGACATAGGAAACACCATATATTTT CASSPGQDIGNTIYF
TRBJ2-2 TRBV28 - - TGTGCCAGCAGTTTCGTGACCGGGGAGCTGTTTTTT CASSFVTGELFF
TRBJ2-7 TRBV6-1 - once TGTGCCAGCAGTGAGTACTCCGGGATCCCAACCTACGAGCAGTACTTC CASSEYSGIPTYEQYF
TRBJ2-7 TRBV5-5 - once TGTGCCAGCAGCTCCACCGGGACTTCCTACGAGCAGTACTTC CASSSTGTSYEQYF
TRBJ2-1 TRBV18 TRBD2 once TGTGCCAGCTCACCCCTAGGAGTAGGGGAGGGTGAGCAGTTCTTC CASSPLGVGEGEQFF
TRBJ2-2 TRBV7-2 TRBD1 - TGTGCCAGCAGGTTCGACAGGGGGCGCCGGGAGCTGTTTTTT CASRFDRGRRELFF
TRBJ1-4 TRBV28 TRBD1 - TGTGCCAGCAGTCTGACAGGGGTTAATGAAAAACTGTTTTTT CASSLTGVNEKLFF
TRBJ2-7 TRBV14 TRBD1 - TGTGCCAGCAGCCAGTTCCGGGACAGGGGGCTCGGGGAGCAGTACTTC CASSQFRDRGLGEQYF
TRBJ2-2 TRBV19 - few TGTGCCAGTAATGAACAGGGAGGGACCGGGGAGCTGTTTTTT CASNEQGGTGELFF
TRBJ1-2 TRBV29-1 - many TGCAGCGTGGGGGGGACCTTTCTAAACTATGGCTACACCTTC CSVGGTFLNYGYTF
TRBJ1-2 TRBV13 - - TGTGCCAGCAGCAGAGGGAACTATGGCTACACCTTC CASSRGNYGYTF
TRBJ2-7 TRBV11-2 TRBD1 - TGTGCCAGCAGCCTCGGACAGGGTCTCTACGAGCAGTACTTC CASSLGQGLYEQYF
TRBJ1-2 TRBV4-1 TRBD1 few TGCGCCAGCAGCCAGACAGGGCGAGAGGGCTACACCTTC CASSQTGREGYTF
TRBJ2-7 TRBV7-2 - - TGTGCCAGCAGCCCCGCGGGCGGCGGTCTCCTCGAGCAGTACTTC CASSPAGGGLLEQYF
TRBJ2-2 TRBV27 - - TGTGCCAGCAGTTTGCGACTACCAGCGAACACCGGGGAGCTGTTTTTT CASSLRLPANTGELFF
TRBJ2-7 TRBV6-6 TRBD1 - TGTGCCAGCAGTTGGCCGGGACAGGGGACCTACGAGCAGTACTTC CASSWPGQGTYEQYF
TRBJ1-2 TRBV12-3/TRBV12-4 - once TGTGCCAGCAGTTTACGCTATGGCTACACCTTC CASSLRYGYTF
TRBJ2-3 TRBV5-4 - - TGTGCCAGCAGCCCAAGGGGGTATCGGACAGATACGCAGTATTTT CASSPRGYRTDTQYF
TRBJ1-5 TRBV7-9 TRBD1 - TGTGCCAGCAGCTACGGGACAGCGAATCAGCCCCAGCATTTT CASSYGTANQPQHF
TRBJ1-6 TRBV27 TRBD1 few TGTGCCAGCAGTTTATCCTGGGGATGGACAGGACCGCGGGACCTCCACTTT CASSLSWGWTGPRDLHF
TRBJ1-1 TRBV6-4 TRBD1 - TGTGCCAGCAGTGAGGGACAGGGGGGCACTGAAGCTTTCTTT CASSEGQGGTEAFF
TRBJ2-2 TRBV29-1 TRBD2 - TGCAGCGCCGGACTAGCGGGTACCACCGGGGAGCTGTTTTTT CSAGLAGTTGELFF
TRBJ2-7 TRBV7-2 TRBD2 few TGTGCCAGCAGTTACCTAGCGGGAGAGACCTACGAGCAGTACTTC CASSYLAGETYEQYF
TRBJ1-2 TRBV28 - - TGTGCCAGCAGCTCCCCCCCAGGGAACTATGGCTACACCTTC CASSSPPGNYGYTF
TRBJ2-7 TRBV5-1 - - TGCGCCAGCAGCTTTTGGCAGGGCTACGAGCAGTACTTC CASSFWQGYEQYF
TRBJ1-6 TRBV18 TRBD1 - TGTGCCAGCTCACAGGGGACAGTGGGCTCACCCCTCCACTTT CASSQGTVGSPLHF
TRBJ2-7 TRBV27 TRBD2 - TGTGCCAGCAGTTTCGGCCCACCGGGACTAGCGACCTACGAGCAGTACTTC CASSFGPPGLATYEQYF
TRBJ2-7 TRBV4-2 - - TGTGCCAGCAGCCAAGAGCGTAGCCTCTCCTACGAGCAGTACTTC CASSQERSLSYEQYF
TRBJ2-2 TRBV18 TRBD1 - TGTGCCAGCTCACCGACAGGGGCTGCGAACGGGGAGCTGTTTTTT CASSPTGAANGELFF
TRBJ2-5 TRBV3-1/TRBV3-2 TRBD2 - TGTGCCAGCAGCCTGCGGACTAGCGGGAGAGGTCAAGAGACCCAGTACTTC CASSLRTSGRGQETQYF
TRBJ1-1 TRBV28 TRBD1 - TGTGCCAGCAGTCTCCCCACCTTGGACAGGCGGAACACTGAAGCTTTCTTT CASSLPTLDRRNTEAFF
TRBJ2-2 TRBV27 TRBD2 once TGTGCCAGCAGTTTAAAGCGGGAGGTCACCGGGGAGCTGTTTTTT CASSLKREVTGELFF
TRBJ1-2 TRBV27 - - TGTGCCAGCAGTTTACTCCCAGGTTTGCCTTATGGCTACACCTTC CASSLLPGLPYGYTF
TRBJ2-5 TRBV24-1 TRBD2 - TGTGCCACCAGTGAAGGTGGGACTAGCGAAATGAGAGAGACCCAGTACTTC CATSEGGTSEMRETQYF
TRBJ2-1 TRBV18 TRBD1 - TGTGCCAGCTCACCGCCAGCAGGGGGCCCCTACAATGAGCAGTTCTTC CASSPPAGGPYNEQFF
TRBJ1-2 TRBV4-1 TRBD1 - TGCGCCAGCAGCCACTTGGGACAGGGAGACTATGGCTACACCTTC CASSHLGQGDYGYTF
TRBJ1-6 TRBV7-2 - - TGTGCCAGCAGCTACATTCAGGGTTCCAATTCACCCCTCCACTTT CASSYIQGSNSPLHF
TRBJ1-1 TRBV7-9 - - TGTGCCAGCAGCTTTCAGGGATCCGAAGCTTTCTTT CASSFQGSEAFF
TRBJ1-5 TRBV10-3 TRBD1 - TGTGCCACGCGGGACAGGGACGGAAGCAATCAGCCCCAGCATTTT CATRDRDGSNQPQHF
TRBJ2-7 TRBV19 - - TGTGCCACCCAACCGGGGGAGAGCTCCTACGAGCAGTACTTC CATQPGESSYEQYF
TRBJ2-1 TRBV15 - few TGTGCCACCAGCAGAGCGACTAGGAGGCAGTTCTTC CATSRATRRQFF
TRBJ2-1 TRBV18 TRBD2 - TGTGCCAGCTCACTCCAGCGGGAGGGCCAGTACAATGAGCAGTTCTTC CASSLQREGQYNEQFF